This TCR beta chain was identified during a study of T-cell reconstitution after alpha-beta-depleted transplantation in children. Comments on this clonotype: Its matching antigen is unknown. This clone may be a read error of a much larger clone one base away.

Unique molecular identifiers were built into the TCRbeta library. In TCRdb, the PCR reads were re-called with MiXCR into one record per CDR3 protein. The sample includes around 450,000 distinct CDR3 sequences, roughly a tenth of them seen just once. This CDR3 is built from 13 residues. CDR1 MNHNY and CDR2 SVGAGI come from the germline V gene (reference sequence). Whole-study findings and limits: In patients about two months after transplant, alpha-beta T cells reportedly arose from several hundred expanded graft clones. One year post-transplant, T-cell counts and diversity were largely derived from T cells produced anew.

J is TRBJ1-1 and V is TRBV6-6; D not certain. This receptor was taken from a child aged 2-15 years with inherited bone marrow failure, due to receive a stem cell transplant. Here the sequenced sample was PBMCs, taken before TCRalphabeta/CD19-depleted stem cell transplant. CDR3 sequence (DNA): TGTGCCAGCAGTTACTATGTGAACACTCAAGCTTTCTTT. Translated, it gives CASSYYVNTQAFF.